This T cell receptor beta chain was captured by sequencing in a study of shared clonotypes between healthy human individuals. Losses at the gene ends were 1 base for V and 6 bases for J; bases not matched to a gene: 8. Germline V gives CDR1 MNHEY, CDR2 SVGAGI. The CDR3 is 16 residues long. Assay execution took place at the deep level. Profiled with immunoSEQ multiplex PCR; TCRdb holds only in-frame clones, not every one. The sample lists about 490,000 clones; around 80% were seen once. The chain links TRBV6-5 to TRBJ2-1, with 8 bases aligning to TRBD1. The sequencing sample was made of PBMCs. The receptor was derived from a woman between 40 and 50 years old in good health. Some clones in this sample may be carry-over from other donors' samples. In DNA form, the CDR3 reads TGTGCCAGCAGTTACTTGGACAGGGCTAGAAGCAATGAGCAGTTCTTC. Translated: CASSYLDRARSNEQFF.